A selection of T cell receptor beta chains follows, all from one sample in a study of chemoradiotherapy in HPV16-positive cancers. The data were produced by immunoSEQ multiplex PCR, yet TCRdb's version contains in-frame clones alone and is incomplete. The data show 12,000 or so clones, approximately 87% seen once. Specimen: blood, collected from a patient who underwent chemoradiotherapy. These receptors were obtained from a human donor with HPV-associated anogenital cancer. Each CDR3 is given with its conserved first and last residue. D genes are given only for firm matches. Not every row has a clone size; where given, it reads once, few, many or a size class.

size,length,J,D,V,CDR3,DNA
.,14,TRBJ2-7,TRBD1,TRBV4-3,CASSQGQGDYEQYF,TGCGCCAGCAGCCAAGGACAGGGGGATTACGAGCAGTACTTC
.,18,TRBJ2-7,TRBD2,TRBV28,CASSTRIPGLAVYYEQYF,TGTGCCAGCAGTACCCGCATCCCGGGACTAGCGGTTTACTACGAGCAGTACTTC
few,12,TRBJ1-3,.,TRBV19,CASSPQGNTIYF,TGTGCCAGTAGTCCACAGGGAAACACCATATATTTT
once,13,TRBJ2-7,TRBD1,TRBV30,CARPRGSSYEQYF,TGTGCCCGCCCCAGGGGGAGCTCCTACGAGCAGTACTTC
.,15,TRBJ1-6,.,TRBV27,CASRLPGSSNSPLHF,TGTGCCAGCCGCCTACCCGGCAGCAGTAATTCACCCCTCCACTTT
.,10,TRBJ2-7,.,TRBV19,CASSNGEQYF,TGTGCCAGTAGTAATGGCGAGCAGTACTTC
.,19,TRBJ1-1,.,TRBV13,CASSLTPIDTGGSRTEAFF,TGTGCCAGCAGCTTAACCCCAATAGACACTGGGGGATCGAGGACTGAAGCTTTCTTT
.,16,TRBJ2-1,.,TRBV7-2,CASSPQAGGGYNEQFF,TGTGCCAGCAGCCCCCAGGCCGGGGGTGGATACAATGAGCAGTTCTTC
few,14,TRBJ1-6,.,TRBV27,CASSLLGIRSPLHF,TGTGCCAGCAGTTTGTTAGGGATAAGGTCACCCCTCCACTTT
.,14,TRBJ1-2,.,TRBV4-3,CASSQEPDPYGYTF,TGCGCCAGCAGCCAAGAGCCAGACCCCTATGGCTACACCTTC
.,16,TRBJ2-5,TRBD2,TRBV27,CASRLDGGGEGETQYF,TGTGCCAGCAGATTGGATGGGGGGGGTGAAGGAGAGACCCAGTACTTC
.,14,TRBJ2-7,TRBD1,TRBV18,CASSPPGQGASQYF,TGTGCCAGCTCACCACCGGGACAGGGGGCAAGTCAGTACTTC
.,14,TRBJ1-1,.,TRBV6-5,CASREGRRNTEAFF,TGTGCCAGCAGAGAGGGGCGCAGGAACACTGAAGCTTTCTTT
.,14,TRBJ1-1,.,TRBV7-9,CASSLGGVGAEAFF,TGTGCCAGCAGCTTAGGCGGAGTTGGCGCTGAAGCTTTCTTT
once,13,TRBJ2-3,.,TRBV19,CASRRSSTDTQYF,TGTGCCAGTAGGAGGAGTAGCACAGATACGCAGTATTTT
.,15,TRBJ2-3,TRBD2,TRBV7-2,CASSLTSGGVATQYF,TGTGCCAGCAGCCTGACTAGCGGGGGGGTGGCTACGCAGTATTTT
.,16,TRBJ1-5,.,TRBV19,CASSIGRPPGFQPQHF,TGTGCCAGTAGTATAGGAAGGCCCCCCGGGTTCCAGCCCCAGCATTTT
once,18,TRBJ2-5,TRBD2,TRBV6-1,CASSEALLLAGVQETQYF,TGTGCCAGCAGTGAAGCCCTCTTACTAGCGGGGGTCCAAGAGACCCAGTACTTC
.,13,TRBJ1-2,.,TRBV5-1,CASSLIWDSGYTF,TGCGCCAGCAGCTTGATATGGGACTCTGGCTACACCTTC
.,15,TRBJ2-2,TRBD1,TRBV15,CATSIGQGVTGELFF,TGTGCCACCAGCATCGGACAGGGGGTCACCGGGGAGCTGTTTTTT
.,15,TRBJ2-7,.,TRBV18,CASSAGRSGSYEQYF,TGTGCCAGCTCAGCTGGTAGGTCGGGGTCCTACGAGCAGTACTTC
.,15,TRBJ1-1,.,TRBV15,CATSRQRTANTEAFF,TGTGCCACCAGCAGACAGCGGACAGCGAACACTGAAGCTTTCTTT
.,14,TRBJ1-2,.,TRBV5-4,CASSLGQQEYGYTF,TGTGCCAGCAGCTTGGGACAGCAGGAGTATGGCTACACCTTC
once,14,TRBJ1-1,.,TRBV4-1,CASSTRGGNTEAFF,TGCGCCAGCAGCACCAGGGGTGGGAACACTGAAGCTTTCTTT
.,15,TRBJ2-1,TRBD1,TRBV29-1,CSVDTGGPSYNEQFF,TGCAGCGTCGACACAGGGGGACCCTCCTACAATGAGCAGTTCTTC
.,15,TRBJ1-1,.,TRBV9,CASSQHPFGQLEAFF,TGTGCCAGCAGCCAACACCCTTTCGGGCAGTTGGAAGCTTTCTTT